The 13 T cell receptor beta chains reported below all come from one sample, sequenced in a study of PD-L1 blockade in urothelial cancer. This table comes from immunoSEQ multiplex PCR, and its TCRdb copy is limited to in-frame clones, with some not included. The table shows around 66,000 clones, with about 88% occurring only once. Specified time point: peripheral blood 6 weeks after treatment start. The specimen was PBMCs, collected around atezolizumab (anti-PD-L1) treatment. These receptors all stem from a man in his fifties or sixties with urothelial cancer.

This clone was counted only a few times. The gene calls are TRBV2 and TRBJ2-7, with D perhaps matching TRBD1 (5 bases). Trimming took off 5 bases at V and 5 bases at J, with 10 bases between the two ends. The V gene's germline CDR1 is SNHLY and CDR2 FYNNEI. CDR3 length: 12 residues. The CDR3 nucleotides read TGTGCCAGCAGTTATAGGGGCCACGAGCAGTACTTC. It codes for CASSYRGHEQYF. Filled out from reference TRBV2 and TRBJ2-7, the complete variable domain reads EPEVTQTPSHQVTQMGQEVILRCVPISNHLYFYWYRQILGQKVEFLVSFYNNEISEKSEIFDDQFSVERPDGSNFTLKIRSTKLEDSAMYFCASSYRGHEQYFGPGTRLTVT.

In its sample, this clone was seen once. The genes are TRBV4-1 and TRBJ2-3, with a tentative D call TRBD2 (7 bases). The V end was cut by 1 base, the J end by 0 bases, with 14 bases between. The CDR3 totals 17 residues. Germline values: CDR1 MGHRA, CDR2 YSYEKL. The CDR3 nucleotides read TGCGCCAGCAGCCAAGGAGGGGGGGGATCTAGCACAGATACGCAGTATTTT. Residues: CASSQGGGGSSTDTQYF.

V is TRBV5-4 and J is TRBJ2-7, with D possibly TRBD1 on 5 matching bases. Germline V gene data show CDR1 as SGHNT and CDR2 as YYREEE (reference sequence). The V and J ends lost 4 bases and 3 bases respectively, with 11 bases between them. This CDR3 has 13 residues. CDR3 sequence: CASSTAQGYEQYF. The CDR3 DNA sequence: TGTGCCAGCAGCACTGCCCAGGGCTACGAGCAGTACTTC.

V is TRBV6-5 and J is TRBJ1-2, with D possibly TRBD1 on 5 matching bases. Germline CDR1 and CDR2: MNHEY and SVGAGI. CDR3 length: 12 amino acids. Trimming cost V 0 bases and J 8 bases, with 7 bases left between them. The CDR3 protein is CASSYSGGGYTF. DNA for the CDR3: TGTGCCAGCAGTTACTCCGGGGGAGGCTACACCTTC.

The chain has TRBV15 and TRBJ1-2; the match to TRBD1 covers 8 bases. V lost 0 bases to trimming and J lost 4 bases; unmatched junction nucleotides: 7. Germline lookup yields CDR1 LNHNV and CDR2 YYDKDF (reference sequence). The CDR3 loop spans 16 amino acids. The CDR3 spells CATSRDPRGPIYGYTF. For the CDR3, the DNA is TGTGCCACCAGCAGAGATCCCAGGGGGCCGATCTATGGCTACACCTTC.

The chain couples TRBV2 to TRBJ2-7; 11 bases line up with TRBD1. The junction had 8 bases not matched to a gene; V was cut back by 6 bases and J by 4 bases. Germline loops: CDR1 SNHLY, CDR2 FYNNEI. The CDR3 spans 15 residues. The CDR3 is CASRNWDRGNYEQYF. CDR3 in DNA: TGTGCCAGCAGGAACTGGGACAGGGGGAATTACGAGCAGTACTTC. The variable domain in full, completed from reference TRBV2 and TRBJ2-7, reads EPEVTQTPSHQVTQMGQEVILRCVPISNHLYFYWYRQILGQKVEFLVSFYNNEISEKSEIFDDQFSVERPDGSNFTLKIRSTKLEDSAMYFCASRNWDRGNYEQYFGPGTRLTVT.

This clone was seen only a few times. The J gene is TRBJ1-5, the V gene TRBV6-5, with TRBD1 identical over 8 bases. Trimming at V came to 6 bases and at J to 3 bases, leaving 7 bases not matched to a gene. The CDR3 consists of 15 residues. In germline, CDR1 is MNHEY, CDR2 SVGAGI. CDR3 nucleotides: TGTGCCAGCAGCTCCGGACAGGGCGCCAATCAGCCCCAGCATTTT. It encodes CASSSGQGANQPQHF.

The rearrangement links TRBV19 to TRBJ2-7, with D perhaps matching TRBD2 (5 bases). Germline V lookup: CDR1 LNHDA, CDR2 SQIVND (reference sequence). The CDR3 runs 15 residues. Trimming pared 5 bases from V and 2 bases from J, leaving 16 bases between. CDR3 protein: CASSDIPGTTYEQYF. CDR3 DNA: TGTGCCAGTAGTGACATTCCGGGAACCACCTACGAGCAGTACTTC.

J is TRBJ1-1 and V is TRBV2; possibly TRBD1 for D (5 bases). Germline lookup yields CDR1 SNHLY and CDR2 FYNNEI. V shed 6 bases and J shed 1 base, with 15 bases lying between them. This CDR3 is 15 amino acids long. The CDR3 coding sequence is TGTGCCAGCAGGATCCCGAGGCAGGGGAACACTGAAGCTTTCTTT. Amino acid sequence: CASRIPRQGNTEAFF.

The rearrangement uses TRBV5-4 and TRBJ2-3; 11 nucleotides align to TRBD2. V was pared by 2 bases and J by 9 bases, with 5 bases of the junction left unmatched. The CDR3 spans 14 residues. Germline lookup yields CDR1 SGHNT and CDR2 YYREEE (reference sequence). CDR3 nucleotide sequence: TGTGCCAGCAGCTTTAGCGGGGGGGCGGAAACGCAGTATTTT. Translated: CASSFSGGAETQYF.

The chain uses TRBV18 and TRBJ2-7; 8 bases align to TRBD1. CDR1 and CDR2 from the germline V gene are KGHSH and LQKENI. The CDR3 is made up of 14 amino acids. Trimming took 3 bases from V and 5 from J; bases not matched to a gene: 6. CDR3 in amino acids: CASSPWTGINEQYF. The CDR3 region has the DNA TGTGCCAGCTCACCGTGGACAGGGATCAACGAGCAGTACTTC.

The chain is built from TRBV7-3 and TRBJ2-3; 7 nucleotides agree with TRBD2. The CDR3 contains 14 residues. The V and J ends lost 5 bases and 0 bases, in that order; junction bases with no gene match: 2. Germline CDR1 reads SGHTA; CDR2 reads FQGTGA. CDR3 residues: CASSRLASTDTQYF. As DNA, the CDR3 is TGTGCCAGCAGCAGACTAGCTAGCACAGATACGCAGTATTTT.

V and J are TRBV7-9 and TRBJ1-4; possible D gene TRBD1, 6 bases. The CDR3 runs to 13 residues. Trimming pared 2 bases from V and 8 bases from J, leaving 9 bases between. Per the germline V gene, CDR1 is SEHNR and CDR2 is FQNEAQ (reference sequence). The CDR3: CASSLWQGEKLFF. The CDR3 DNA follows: TGTGCCAGCAGCTTATGGCAGGGGGAAAAACTGTTTTTT.